Listed below are T cell receptor beta chains from one sample, sequenced in a study of T cells after yellow fever vaccination. TCRdb re-called the 5' RACE reads with MiXCR, one entry per CDR3 protein. The sample records some 300,000 distinct CDR3 sequences, 9.5% to 12% being singletons. Sequenced material: CD4+ T cells sorted from PBMCs, taken 45 days after the yellow fever booster vaccination. These receptors originate from a man aged 18 to 29 who received the YFV17D yellow fever vaccine. Both conserved end residues are part of each CDR3. A D gene is named only where the DNA matches it firmly. Rows may omit the clone size; those that give it use once, few, many or a size class.

TRBV2	few	TRBJ2-3	.	14	TGTGCCAGCAGCAGCGATGCCCGGACAGATACGCAGTATTTT	CASSSDARTDTQYF
TRBV6-2/TRBV6-3	many	TRBJ1-1	.	15	TGTGCCAGCAGAGCACACCGGGGGGGAAACACTGAAGCTTTCTTT	CASRAHRGGNTEAFF
TRBV6-6	few	TRBJ1-5	.	16	TGTGCCAGCAGTTACTCGACGGGTTTTCGCCGTCAGCCCCAGCATTTT	CASSYSTGFRRQPQHF
TRBV29-1	few	TRBJ1-1	.	13	TGCAGCGTTGAAACCCGAGCGGGGATAGGAGCTTTCTTT	CSVETRAGIGAFF
TRBV12-3/TRBV12-4	.	TRBJ2-2	TRBD1	15	TGTGCCAGCAGCGTGGGACAGAGGGGCACCGGGGAGCTGTTTTTT	CASSVGQRGTGELFF
TRBV5-1	few	TRBJ2-3	.	16	TGCGCCAGCAGCTTGGGCGCACACGGACTAACAGATACGCAGTATTTT	CASSLGAHGLTDTQYF
TRBV10-2	.	TRBJ2-5	TRBD2	13	TGCGCCAGCAGGATAGCGGGGCAAGAGACCCAGTACTTC	CASRIAGQETQYF
TRBV28	few	TRBJ2-1	.	11	TGTGCCAGCAGGTCATATGGAGAGCAGTTCTTC	CASRSYGEQFF
TRBV12-3/TRBV12-4	few	TRBJ2-1	.	14	TGTGCCAGCAGTGAACGAACCCTCGGGGGTGAGCAGTTCTTC	CASSERTLGGEQFF
TRBV4-3	.	TRBJ1-1	.	15	TGCGCCAGCAGCCAAGTAGGGTTGGCTCGCACTGAAGCCTTCTTT	CASSQVGLARTEAFF
TRBV7-9	.	TRBJ2-1	TRBD2	16	TGTGCCAGCAGTCAGAGCGGGGGTCCTTCTAGGAATGAGCAGTTCTTC	CASSQSGGPSRNEQFF
TRBV11-3	many	TRBJ2-5	.	13	TGTGCCAGCAGTTTACAGGGAGGAGAGACCCAGTACTTC	CASSLQGGETQYF
TRBV5-1	.	TRBJ2-7	TRBD1	15	TGCGCCAGCAGCTGGGGACAGGGGGCGACCTACGAGCAGTACTTC	CASSWGQGATYEQYF
TRBV14	.	TRBJ2-3	TRBD2	14	TGTGCCAGCAGCTCGGGACTAGCTCGGGATACGCAGTATTTT	CASSSGLARDTQYF
TRBV20-1	few	TRBJ2-5	.	13	TGCAGTGCTAGAGGGGCAGATGGAGAGACCCAGTACTTC	CSARGADGETQYF
TRBV20-1	many	TRBJ2-1	.	11	TGCAGTGCTGGGACCTACAATGAGCAGTTCTTC	CSAGTYNEQFF
TRBV27	.	TRBJ2-5	TRBD1	16	TGTGCCAGCGAGGTTCGTGGGTTGAGACAGGGTGAGACCCAGTACTTC	CASEVRGLRQGETQYF
TRBV12-1	few	TRBJ1-4	.	14	TGTGCCAGCAGCCGGGGACCCGTGGATGAAAAACTGTTTTTT	CASSRGPVDEKLFF
TRBV18	.	TRBJ1-1	.	16	TGTGCCAGCTCACCAAGACGAGGACGTATGAACACTGAAGCTTTCTTT	CASSPRRGRMNTEAFF
TRBV20-1	few	TRBJ2-3	TRBD1	15	TGCAGTGCTGAGGGGGCCCAGGGGGTCACAGATACGCAGTATTTT	CSAEGAQGVTDTQYF
TRBV28	many	TRBJ1-5	TRBD1	16	TGTGCCAGCAGTTCTTCAGACAGGGGAGGGGGTCAGCCCCAGCATTTT	CASSSSDRGGGQPQHF
TRBV7-3	many	TRBJ2-3	.	12	TGTGCCAGCAGCTCGTCTCCCAATACGCAGTATTTT	CASSSSPNTQYF
TRBV6-6	few	TRBJ1-1	.	14	TGTGCCAGCACCGTAACAGACCCGAACACTGAAGCTTTCTTT	CASTVTDPNTEAFF
TRBV5-1	few	TRBJ1-5	.	14	TGCGCCAGCAGCATATCCGGGCCACCTGGGCCCCAGCATTTT	CASSISGPPGPQHF
TRBV5-4	few	TRBJ2-2	TRBD1	15	TGTGCCAGCAGAACCGGGACAGGGGTTCACGGGGAGCTGTTTTTT	CASRTGTGVHGELFF
TRBV4-1	many	TRBJ1-4	.	21	TGCGCCAGCAGCCAATTAGGTTTGCTTCGAGGACAGAGACCAACTAATGAAAAACTGTTTTTT	CASSQLGLLRGQRPTNEKLFF
TRBV25-1	few	TRBJ2-5	TRBD1	13	TGTGCCAGCGGCCGACAGGGTGCGGAGACCCAGTACTTC	CASGRQGAETQYF
TRBV4-2	.	TRBJ2-3	TRBD2	18	TGTGCCAGCAGCCAAGCTATGGTGCTAGCGGGGGTCGCAGATACGCAGTATTTT	CASSQAMVLAGVADTQYF
TRBV5-1	few	TRBJ2-3	.	15	TGCGCCAGCAGCTTCGACAGCCCTTCTCCAGATACGCAGTATTTT	CASSFDSPSPDTQYF
TRBV6-1	few	TRBJ2-7	TRBD2	12	TGTGCCAGCAGCGTGGGAGGGCACGAGCAGTACTTC	CASSVGGHEQYF
TRBV11-2	.	TRBJ2-7	TRBD2	15	TGTGCCAGCAGCTTAGGCGGGGGGGCTTACTACGAGCAGTACTTC	CASSLGGGAYYEQYF
TRBV24-1	many	TRBJ2-3	.	14	TGTGCCACCAGTGATCGGCAGGTTCAGGATACGCAGTATTTT	CATSDRQVQDTQYF